This TCR beta chain was identified during a study of blood T cell repertoires in COVID-19. Study overall: Material from acute and convalescent COVID-19 was sourced from the United States, Italy and Spain. T cells, B-cell-depleted T cells, or PBMCs supplied cDNA or gDNA.

In the original analysis: Amplification of reference gene primers provided the estimated nucleated cell counts. Profiled with immunoSEQ multiplex PCR; TCRdb holds only in-frame clones, not every one. V and J calls and clone size come straight from that table; D and trimming were deduced from the DNA. The repertoire holds tens of thousands of clones, with about 83% as singletons. Sequenced: peripheral blood. This clonotype was sampled from a human donor in a cohort sampled during active COVID-19.

This chain's CDR3 is CSVALYDRVEFDEQFF. The CDR3 nucleotides are TGCAGCGTTGCCCTGTATGACAGGGTAGAATTCGATGAGCAGTTCTTC. The rearrangement uses TRBV29-1 and TRBJ2-1, with 7 positions matching TRBD1. Germline CDR1 reads SQVTM; CDR2 reads ANQGSEA. V lost 4 bases to trimming and J lost 8 bases; unmatched junction nucleotides: 17. The CDR3 is 16 residues long.